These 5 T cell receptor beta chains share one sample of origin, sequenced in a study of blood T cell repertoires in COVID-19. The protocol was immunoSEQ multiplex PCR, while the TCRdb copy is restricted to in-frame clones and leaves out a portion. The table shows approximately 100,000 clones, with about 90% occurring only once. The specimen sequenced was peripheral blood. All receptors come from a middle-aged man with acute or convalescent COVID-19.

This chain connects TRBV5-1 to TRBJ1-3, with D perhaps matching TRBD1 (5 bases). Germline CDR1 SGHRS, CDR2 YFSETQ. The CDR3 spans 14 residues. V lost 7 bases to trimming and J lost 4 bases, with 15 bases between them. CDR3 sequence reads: CASRTEGAGNTIYF. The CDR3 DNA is TGCGCCAGCCGCACAGAAGGGGCAGGAAACACCATATATTTT.

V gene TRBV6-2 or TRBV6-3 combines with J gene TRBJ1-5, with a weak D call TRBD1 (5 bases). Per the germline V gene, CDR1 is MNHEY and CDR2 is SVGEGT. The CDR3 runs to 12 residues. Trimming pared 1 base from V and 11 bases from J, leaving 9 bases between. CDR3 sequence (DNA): TGTGCCAGCAGTTACTGGGGGGGGGCCCAGCATTTT. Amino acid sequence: CASSYWGGAQHF.

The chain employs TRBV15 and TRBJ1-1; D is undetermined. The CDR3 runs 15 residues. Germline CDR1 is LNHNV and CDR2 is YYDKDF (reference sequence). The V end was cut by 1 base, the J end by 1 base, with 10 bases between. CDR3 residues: CATSRGGGQNTEAFF. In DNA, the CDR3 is TGTGCCACCAGCAGAGGGGGAGGGCAGAACACTGAAGCTTTCTTT.

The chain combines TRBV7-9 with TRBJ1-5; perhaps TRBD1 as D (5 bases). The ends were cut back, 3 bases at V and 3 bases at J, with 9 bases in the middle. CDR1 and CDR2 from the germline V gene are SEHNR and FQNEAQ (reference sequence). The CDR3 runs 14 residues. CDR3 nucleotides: TGTGCCAGCAGCTTCATGACAGACAATCAGCCCCAGCATTTT. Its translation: CASSFMTDNQPQHF.

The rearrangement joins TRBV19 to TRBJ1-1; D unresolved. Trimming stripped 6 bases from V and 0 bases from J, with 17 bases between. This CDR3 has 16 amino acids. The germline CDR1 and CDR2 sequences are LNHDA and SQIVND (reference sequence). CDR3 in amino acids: CASSSGPATLNTEAFF. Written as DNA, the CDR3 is TGTGCCAGTAGCAGCGGACCCGCGACTCTGAACACTGAAGCTTTCTTT. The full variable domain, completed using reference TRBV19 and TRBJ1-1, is DGGITQSPKYLFRKEGQNVTLSCEQNLNHDAMYWYRQDPGQGLRLIYYSQIVNDFQKGDIAEGYSVSREKKESFPLTVTSAQKNPTAFYLCASSSGPATLNTEAFFGQGTRLTVV.